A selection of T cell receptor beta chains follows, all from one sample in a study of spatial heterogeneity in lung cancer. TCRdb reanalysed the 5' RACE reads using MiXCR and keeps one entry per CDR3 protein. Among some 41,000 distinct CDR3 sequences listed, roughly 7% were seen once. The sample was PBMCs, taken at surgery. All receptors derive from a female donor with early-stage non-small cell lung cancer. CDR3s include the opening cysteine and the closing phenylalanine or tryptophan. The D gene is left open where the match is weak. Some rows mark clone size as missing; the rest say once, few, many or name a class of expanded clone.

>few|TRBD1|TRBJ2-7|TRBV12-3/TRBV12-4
TGTGCCAGCAGTCTGGACAGGGGAGGCGAGCAGTACTTC
CASSLDRGGEQYF
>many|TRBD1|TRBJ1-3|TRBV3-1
TGTGCCAGCAGCCGCAAAAATACAGGGGCTATGGACACCATATATTTT
CASSRKNTGAMDTIYF
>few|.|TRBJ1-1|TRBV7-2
TGTGCCAGCAGCCGAGACAGGAACACTGAAGCTTTCTTT
CASSRDRNTEAFF
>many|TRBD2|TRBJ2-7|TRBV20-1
TGCAGTGCTAGTTTACCCCAGGGACTAGCGGGGTTTACCTACGAGCAGTACTTC
CSASLPQGLAGFTYEQYF
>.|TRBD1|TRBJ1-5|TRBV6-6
TGTGCCAGCAAGGGAACAGGGGTCGGTCAGCCCCAGCATTTT
CASKGTGVGQPQHF
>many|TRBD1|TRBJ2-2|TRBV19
TGTGCCAGTAGGATCCAGGGGGACACCGGGGAGCTGTTTTTT
CASRIQGDTGELFF
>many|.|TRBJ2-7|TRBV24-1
TGTGCCACCAGTGATTTGCGACGCCACCGCCAAAACGAGCAGTACTTC
CATSDLRRHRQNEQYF
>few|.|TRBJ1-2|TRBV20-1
TGCAGTGCTAGAGACGAGGACCCACCGCGTGGCTACACCTTC
CSARDEDPPRGYTF
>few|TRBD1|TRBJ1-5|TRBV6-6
TGTGCCAGCAGTGACGGGACAGCGCGGAATCAGCCCCAGCATTTT
CASSDGTARNQPQHF
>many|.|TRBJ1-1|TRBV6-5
TGTGCCAGCAGTCGACAGAACACTGAAGCTTTCTTT
CASSRQNTEAFF
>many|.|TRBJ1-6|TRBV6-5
TGTGCCAGCAGTACCCGGACCAATTCACCCCTCCACTTT
CASSTRTNSPLHF
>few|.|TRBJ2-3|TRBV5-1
TGCGCCAGCAGCTTGGGACGGTCCACAGATACGCAGTATTTT
CASSLGRSTDTQYF